This T cell receptor beta chain is drawn from a study of T cell responses to AZD1222 COVID-19 vaccine (dated by TCRdb to about 2021). Concerning the study at large: TCR sequencing was performed for 230 to 250 trial participants, of whom 200 to 210 were given two doses of AZD1222 and about 25 were given two doses of MenACWY control vaccine. Enrollment into the trials was organized by age into subgroups of 18-55, 56-69 and 70-plus years, and those subgroups contained about 150, 27 and 61 TCR-sequenced participants, respectively.

About this clone itself: What antigen it recognizes has not been identified. Qualities for individual bases were not recorded, and no much larger clone is one base off.

What the authors observed across the whole study: Vaccine-associated CD4 TCRs spanned the whole spike protein, with dominant responses in regions 160-218 and 743-854. In the small 56-69-year group, the increase in depth fell short of significance, most likely because of low power. Participants were mostly white British and included more females than males, and it was suggested by the authors that clonal diversity may have been underestimated. Epitopes outside the regions mutated in the B.1.351 and B.1.1.7 variants were reportedly recognized by nearly half of the unique spike-specific TCRs. Only five to seven AZD1222 recipients were SARS-CoV-2 seropositive at baseline, limiting conclusions about previously exposed vaccinees. After two AZD1222 doses, both the breadth and the depth of spike-specific TCRs were significantly higher than at day 0 and than in MenACWY recipients. Because no samples from the day 14 peak response were available, repertoires could be characterized only after the peak T cell response.

The sample's time point label, in plain terms: about 28 days (+/-7) after the second vaccine dose. Because spike-specific TCR depth and breadth did not differ between the two schedules, AZD1222 recipients who got a second dose at roughly 4 weeks were pooled with those who got a second dose at roughly 12 weeks. Samples from vaccinated people were obtained from the UK trials COV001 and COV002, which included a single-blind randomized controlled phase 2/3 trial of AZD1222 (ChAdOx1 nCoV-19) in healthy adults. Trial participant PBMC samples were collected at day 0 and day 28 after the second dose for TCRbeta chain sequencing. The CDR3 regions of human TCRbeta chains were analyzed by immunosequencing. For the original study's pipeline: TCRs in the repertoires were compared against a reference library of SARS-CoV-2-specific TCRs that had been generated with the MIRA antigen-specificity platform. Breadth was defined as the fraction of unique TCRs that were SARS-CoV-2-associated, and depth was defined as the fraction of total T cells that were SARS-CoV-2-associated. Using the MIRA data, each spike-specific TCR was mapped to the spike region that the TCR reacts to and placed in a CD4 or CD8 class. Log10-transformed breadth and depth values were compared by one-way ANOVA with Sidak's multiple comparisons tests. What TCRdb holds here is the immuneACCESS table cut down to in-frame rearrangements. Part of the clones is not present; checked against another copy, under half of the missing clones reflect an unresolved V gene, and the others are unexplained. V and J calls and clone size come straight from that table; D and trimming were deduced from the DNA. Within this sample are approximately 130,000 clones, with 70% to 90% of them counted one time only. Approximately 6% of the sample is taken by the ten largest.

Its CDR3 holds 11 amino acids, cysteine through phenylalanine. Only the CDR3 DNA stays, 33 bases, in frame from base 1. CDR1 is given as MNHEY and CDR2 as SVGAGI, both from the germline V gene. V is pruned by 6 bases and J by 14 bases, leaving 9 bases of the junction without a gene match. Here the chain combines TRBV6-5 and TRBJ1-1; 7 central nucleotides agree with TRBD1. Sample: peripheral blood, taken 28 days after the second AZD1222 dose. This clonotype originated in an adult who received the AZD1222 COVID-19 vaccine. The nucleotides are TGTGCCAGCAGACCGACAGGGAGGGAGTTCTTT. Its translation reads: CASRPTGREFF.